Described below is a single TCR beta chain sequence and its context. The germline gives CDR1 SGHTS, CDR2 YDEGEE. After removal of 3 bases from V and 2 bases from J, the junction contained 5 bases not matched to a gene. This CDR3 region has 15 residues. Profiled with immunoSEQ multiplex PCR; TCRdb holds only in-frame clones, not every one. The sample has about 150,000 clones, around 90% seen once; the top ten hold roughly 4%. This sample was included in a study of blood T cell repertoires in COVID-19. The sequence derives from a woman aged 40 to 50 who had been exposed to COVID-19. Source material: PBMCs or T cells enriched from blood (not recorded which). V and J are TRBV5-8 and TRBJ1-3; TRBD1 matches 7 bases. The CDR3 DNA sequence: TGTGCCAGCAGCTCCCGACAGGGACCTGGAAACACCATATATTTT. Protein product: CASSSRQGPGNTIYF.